These 25 T cell receptor beta chains came from one sample sequenced in a study of early T cells in non-severe SARS-CoV-2 infection. MiXCR, run by TCRdb on the 5' RACE reads, gives a single entry per CDR3 protein. The profile shows around 67,000 distinct CDR3 sequences, 10% to 15% of them singletons. The sample was whole blood. The receptors were gathered from an adult who was a healthcare worker with PCR-confirmed SARS-CoV-2 infection or an uninfected control (not recorded which).

V and J are TRBV29-1 and TRBJ2-7; possible D gene TRBD1, 6 bases. Trimming removed 7 bases at V and 5 bases at J, with 21 bases between. From germline, CDR1 is SQVTM and CDR2 ANQGSEA. This CDR3 has 14 amino acids. CDR3 nucleotides: TGCAGCGCCGAAGGCCCAGGGGTTGGAGACGAGCAGTACTTC. This encodes CSAEGPGVGDEQYF.

The rearrangement uses TRBV30 and TRBJ2-7; 13 bases line up with TRBD2. V lost 7 bases, J lost 7 bases, and 22 bases stayed unmatched. This CDR3 comprises 18 residues. Germline loops: CDR1 GTSNPN, CDR2 SVGIG (reference sequence). CDR3 sequence reads: CAFCTGWTGLAGIGEQYF. CDR3 nucleotides: TGTGCCTTCTGTACAGGGTGGACGGGACTAGCGGGAATTGGGGAGCAGTACTTC.

This clonotype has a count of ten or more. J is TRBJ2-2 and V is TRBV29-1; 7 bases are a match to TRBD1. The CDR3 has 13 residues. Germline CDR1 is SQVTM and CDR2 is ANQGSEA. With V trimmed by 6 bases and J by 4 bases, 5 bases remained unmatched. CDR3 sequence reads: CSVGQDLTGELFF. CDR3 in DNA: TGCAGCGTAGGACAGGATCTCACCGGGGAGCTGTTTTTT.

This clonotype was seen at least ten times. This chain uses TRBV10-3 with TRBJ2-7; TRBD2 aligns across 7 bases. CDR1 and CDR2 (germline): ENHRY, SYGVKD. This CDR3 has 16 residues. V shed 6 bases and J 0 bases; nucleotides not matched to a gene: 11. The CDR3 region is CAISETKREYSYEQYF. Written as DNA, the CDR3 is TGTGCCATCAGCGAGACGAAGCGGGAATACTCCTACGAGCAGTACTTC.

This clonotype was found many times. The V and J genes are TRBV7-2 and TRBJ2-4, with D perhaps TRBD2 (6 bases). Trimming stripped 0 bases from V and 0 bases from J, with 12 bases between. Germline V gene sequence: CDR1 SGHTA, CDR2 FQGNSA. The length of the CDR3 is 17 residues. This CDR3 is CASSLAHGLLAKNIQYF. The CDR3 DNA sequence: TGTGCCAGCAGCTTAGCCCACGGACTATTAGCCAAAAACATTCAGTACTTC.

A remark on this clonotype: A read error may explain this, as a much larger clone is one base away. This chain connects TRBV5-1 to TRBJ2-5, with a weak D call TRBD1 (5 bases). CDR1 is SGHRS and CDR2 is YFSETQ in the germline V gene. This CDR3 region has 13 residues. DNA of the CDR3: TGCGTCAGCAGCTTGGCAGGGAAGGAGACCCAGTACTTC. Its translation: CVSSLAGKETQYF.

This clonotype was picked up a small number of times. The chain links TRBV7-9 to TRBJ1-4, with D unclear. The germline V and J ends were trimmed by 2 bases and 2 bases, with 3 bases remaining between them. Germline CDR1 and CDR2: SEHNR and FQNEAQ (reference sequence). The CDR3 spans 13 residues. The CDR3: CASSLFTNEKLFF. The CDR3 nucleotides read TGTGCCAGCAGCTTATTCACTAATGAAAAACTGTTTTTT.

Ten or more counts support this clonotype. For the CDR3, the DNA is TGTGCCAGCAGCTTCAGGGGCCCTTCCTACGAGCAGTACTTC. Residues: CASSFRGPSYEQYF. This chain uses TRBV11-2 with TRBJ2-7, with a weak D call TRBD1 (6 bases). V shed 3 bases and J shed 1 base, with 10 bases lying between them. Looked up from germline, CDR1 is SGHAT and CDR2 is FQNNGV. The CDR3 contains 14 residues.

This clonotype was seen a handful of times. This chain uses TRBV12-3 or TRBV12-4 with TRBJ2-2, with 9 nucleotides matching TRBD1. The CDR3 has 16 amino acids. J gave up 6 bases and V 5 bases, and 10 bases lay outside the gene matches. The CDR3 DNA is TGTGCCAGCAGTAACTCCGGGACAGGGTATTCCGGGGAGCTGTTTTTT. Translating gives CASSNSGTGYSGELFF.

The CDR3 here is CASSLGDREDTQYF. The DNA of the CDR3 is TGTGCCAGCAGCTTAGGGGACAGGGAAGATACGCAGTATTTT. The V gene is TRBV7-2, the J gene TRBJ2-3; 9 bases are shared with TRBD1. After removal of 1 base from V and 5 bases from J, the junction contained 1 base not matched to a gene. Germline CDR1 and CDR2: SGHTA and FQGNSA. This CDR3 region has 14 residues.

This clonotype was seen more than once but under ten times. The chain is built from TRBV7-9 and TRBJ2-1, with 10 bases aligning to TRBD2. Germline assignment: CDR1 SEHNR and CDR2 FQNEAQ (reference sequence). This CDR3 comprises 16 residues. J was trimmed by 4 bases and V by 1 base; bases with no gene match: 4. CDR3 protein: CASSLGRTSGYNEQFF. CDR3 DNA sequence: TGTGCCAGCAGCTTAGGAAGGACTAGCGGATACAATGAGCAGTTCTTC.

The chain couples TRBV12-3 or TRBV12-4 to TRBJ2-5; no firm D call. The V end lost 4 bases, the J end lost 4 bases, and 10 bases lay between the germline ends. The length of the CDR3 is 13 residues. DNA of the CDR3: TGTGCCAGCAGTTCGCTATGGGTAGAGACCCAGTACTTC. Residues: CASSSLWVETQYF.

This clonotype was seen ten or more times. The chain is built from TRBV24-1 and TRBJ2-1; D gene uncertain. With 0 bases removed from V and 1 base from J, the gap between germline ends came to 6 bases. The CDR3 totals 15 residues. Germline CDR1 is KGHDR and CDR2 is SFDVKD. The CDR3 coding sequence is TGTGCCACCAGTGATTTGAAGGGTTCCTACAATGAGCAGTTCTTC. Protein: CATSDLKGSYNEQFF.

The chain combines TRBV30 with TRBJ1-1; no clear D gene. The CDR3 covers 11 residues. Germline loops: CDR1 GTSNPN, CDR2 SVGIG (reference sequence). The V end was cut by 5 bases, the J end by 7 bases, with 11 bases between. CDR3 loop: CAWSGPSEAFF. In DNA form, the CDR3 reads TGTGCCTGGTCGGGCCCCAGTGAAGCTTTCTTT. The full variable domain, completed using reference TRBV30 and TRBJ1-1, is SQTIHQWPATLVQPVGSPLSLECTVEGTSNPNLYWYRQAAGRGLQLLFYSVGIGQISSEVPQNLSASRPQDRQFILSSKKLLLSDSGFYLCAWSGPSEAFFGQGTRLTVV.

Sample share makes this clonotype medium-sized. V gene TRBV29-1 combines with J gene TRBJ2-7; perhaps TRBD1 as D (5 bases). Germline CDR1 is SQVTM and CDR2 is ANQGSEA. V shed 2 bases and J shed 6 bases, with 20 bases lying between them. This CDR3 comprises 15 residues. CDR3 loop: CSVEIPAVRGSEQYF. The CDR3 bases are TGCAGCGTTGAAATTCCTGCGGTAAGGGGTAGCGAGCAGTACTTC.

This chain uses TRBV29-1 with TRBJ2-4; D is tentatively TRBD1 or TRBD2 (5 bases each). V lost 2 bases and J 8 bases, leaving 16 bases between the germline ends. Germline loops: CDR1 SQVTM, CDR2 ANQGSEA. This CDR3 has 14 residues. DNA for the CDR3: TGCAGCGTTGAAAGGGCAGCCGTGGGGGACATTCAGTACTTC. This codes for CSVERAAVGDIQYF. The full variable domain, completed using reference TRBV29-1 and TRBJ2-4, is SAVISQKPSRDICQRGTSLTIQCQVDSQVTMMFWYRQQPGQSLTLIATANQGSEATYESGFVIDKFPISRPNLTFSTLTVSNMSPEDSSIYLCSVERAAVGDIQYFGAGTRLSVL.

This clonotype occurred many times. This chain connects TRBV7-9 to TRBJ2-1; TRBD2 agrees at 7 bases. There are 14 residues in the CDR3. Germline values: CDR1 SEHNR, CDR2 FQNEAQ (reference sequence). The ends lost 4 bases at V and 9 bases at J; junction bases unmatched: 9. The CDR3 sequence is CASSSVRESFEQFF. The CDR3 bases are TGTGCCAGCAGCTCGGTGCGGGAGTCGTTTGAGCAGTTCTTC.

This clonotype occurred many times. This chain joins TRBV7-6 and TRBJ2-1; TRBD2 matches 7 bases. V was clipped by 5 bases and J by 2 bases; unmatched bases: 9. Per germline, CDR1 SGHVS and CDR2 FNYEAQ. The length of the CDR3 is 16 residues. CDR3 amino acids: CASSPWAAGAYNEQFF. The CDR3 region has the DNA TGTGCCAGCAGCCCGTGGGCCGCGGGAGCCTACAATGAGCAGTTCTTC.

This clonotype was observed many times. The rearrangement links TRBV14 to TRBJ2-1; tentatively, D is TRBD2 (5 bases). CDR1 and CDR2 (germline): SGHDN, FVKESK. The CDR3 contains 12 residues. V shed 4 bases and J shed 10 bases, with 11 bases lying between them. The CDR3, as DNA: TGTGCCAGCAGCCGTGGTCCGGGGGAGCAGTTCTTC. Encoded protein: CASSRGPGEQFF.

This clonotype was recorded a few times. The J gene is TRBJ1-2, the V gene TRBV12-3 or TRBV12-4; D not certain. Trimming removed 6 bases at V and 2 bases at J, with 7 bases between. This CDR3 has 12 amino acids. CDR3 loop: CASRIMNYGYTF. In nucleotides, the CDR3 is TGTGCCAGCAGGATCATGAACTATGGCTACACCTTC.

In its sample, this clonotype was seen many times. The DNA for the CDR3 is TGCGCCAGCAGCCCCCGTGTGGCAAACGCGAGAAACTATGGCTACACCTTC. Protein product: CASSPRVANARNYGYTF. The chain couples TRBV5-1 to TRBJ1-2; unclear D gene. The V and J ends lost 4 bases and 2 bases respectively, with 21 bases between them. The germline V gene has CDR1 SGHRS and CDR2 YFSETQ. This CDR3 is built from 17 residues.

In its sample, this clonotype was seen many times. This chain uses TRBV7-2 with TRBJ1-5; D is unclear. From germline, CDR1 is SGHTA and CDR2 FQGNSA. The germline V and J ends were trimmed by 5 bases and 4 bases, with 9 bases remaining between them. The CDR3 loop spans 13 amino acids. CDR3: CASSGRTNQPQHF. CDR3 sequence (DNA): TGTGCCAGCAGCGGACGGACTAATCAGCCCCAGCATTTT.

This clonotype was picked up a small number of times. The rearrangement uses TRBV18 and TRBJ1-1; TRBD1 might be the D (5 bases). Trimming cost V 5 bases and J 3 bases, with 13 bases left between them. The CDR3 contains 14 residues. Germline lookup yields CDR1 KGHSH and CDR2 LQKENI. CDR3 in amino acids: CASSETEIYTEAFF. Written as DNA, the CDR3 is TGTGCCAGCTCAGAGACAGAGATCTACACTGAAGCTTTCTTT.

This clonotype has at least ten counts. The chain joins TRBV4-2 to TRBJ2-5; TRBD2 agrees at 12 bases. This CDR3 has 20 residues. Trimming at V came to 0 bases and at J to 2 bases, leaving 13 bases not matched to a gene. Per the germline V gene, CDR1 is LGHNA and CDR2 is YNFKEQ. The CDR3 bases are TGTGCCAGCAGCCAAGATCTCCGGCCGGGACTAGCGGGCCCACAAGAGACCCAGTACTTC. Amino acids: CASSQDLRPGLAGPQETQYF.

This chain joins TRBV7-6 and TRBJ2-1; 10 bases fit TRBD2. V shed 4 bases, J shed 4 bases, and the junction held 1 base outside the gene matches. Germline V gene sequence: CDR1 SGHVS, CDR2 FNYEAQ. This CDR3 contains 14 residues. The CDR3 protein is CASSYSGGYNEQFF. CDR3 coding DNA: TGTGCCAGCAGCTATAGCGGGGGGTACAATGAGCAGTTCTTC. The entire variable domain, with the rest obtained from reference TRBV7-6 and TRBJ2-1, is as follows: GAGVSQSPRYKVTKRGQDVALRCDPISGHVSLYWYRQALGQGPEFLTYFNYEAQQDKSGLPNDRFSAERPEGSISTLTIQRTEQRDSAMYRCASSYSGGYNEQFFGPGTRLTVL.